These T cell receptor beta chains were read from a single sample in a study of control samples from healthy donors and cancer patients. Assay: immunoSEQ multiplex PCR; the TCRdb copy retains only in-frame clones and omits some. The sample lists approximately 76,000 clones, around 83% occurring once. Material for sequencing was PBMCs. The receptors derive from a man between 60 and 75 years old with head and neck cancer. The CDR3 runs from the conserved cysteine through the conserved F or W. A D gene is named only where the DNA matches it firmly. A row's size may be missing; if present it is once, few, many or a size class.

clone_size,j_call,d_call,v_call,cdr3_aa,cdr3_nt
-,TRBJ1-5,-,TRBV6-1,CASSERARDSNQPQHF,TGTGCCAGCAGTGAGAGAGCCAGGGACAGCAATCAGCCCCAGCATTTT
-,TRBJ2-1,TRBD1,TRBV19,CASTITLQGAYNEQFF,TGTGCCAGTACCATAACCCTACAGGGGGCTTACAATGAGCAGTTCTTC
-,TRBJ2-3,TRBD1,TRBV7-2,CASSLGPTGTAADTQYF,TGTGCCAGCAGCTTAGGCCCGACAGGGACCGCGGCGGATACGCAGTATTTT
-,TRBJ2-3,TRBD2,TRBV24-1,CATSDPSGSSTDTQYF,TGTGCCACCAGTGACCCTAGCGGGTCTAGCACAGATACGCAGTATTTT
-,TRBJ1-5,-,TRBV18,CASSPRQFGQPQHF,TGTGCCAGCTCACCACGACAGTTTGGTCAGCCCCAGCATTTT
-,TRBJ1-1,-,TRBV5-1,CASRQTGTEAFF,TGCGCCAGCAGGCAGACGGGCACTGAAGCTTTCTTT
-,TRBJ2-7,TRBD2,TRBV5-1,CASSPSGSDSYEQYF,TGCGCCAGCAGCCCCAGCGGGAGCGACAGCTACGAGCAGTACTTC
-,TRBJ2-2,-,TRBV7-9,CASSFQGPGELFF,TGTGCCAGCAGCTTCCAGGGCCCCGGGGAGCTGTTTTTT
once,TRBJ2-7,TRBD2,TRBV13,CASSSGLTTEQYF,TGTGCCAGCAGCTCGGGACTAACGACCGAGCAGTACTTC
few,TRBJ1-5,TRBD1,TRBV4-2,CASSQDRGQGYQPQHF,TGTGCCAGCAGCCAAGATAGGGGACAGGGTTATCAGCCCCAGCATTTT
-,TRBJ2-7,-,TRBV5-1,CASSLAGQNYEQYF,TGCGCCAGCAGCTTGGCTGGACAGAATTACGAGCAGTACTTC
-,TRBJ1-1,-,TRBV7-9,CASSAGGLEAFF,TGTGCCAGCAGCGCGGGGGGACTGGAAGCTTTCTTT
once,TRBJ2-3,TRBD1,TRBV5-1,CASSSRTGVVTDTQYF,TGCGCCAGCAGCTCCAGGACAGGGGTGGTGACAGATACGCAGTATTTT
-,TRBJ2-5,-,TRBV5-8,CASSSGIGDQETQYF,TGTGCCAGCAGCTCTGGGATCGGGGACCAAGAGACCCAGTACTTC
-,TRBJ1-1,-,TRBV7-2,CASSLQNTEAFF,TGTGCCAGCAGCTTACAGAACACTGAAGCTTTCTTT
-,TRBJ1-1,-,TRBV6-2/TRBV6-3,CASSKRRGNPAAFF,TGTGCCAGCAGCAAGCGACGCGGCAATCCAGCAGCTTTCTTT
-,TRBJ2-1,-,TRBV19,CASRPSSRSSYNEQFF,TGTGCCAGTAGGCCATCCTCCCGAAGCTCCTACAATGAGCAGTTCTTC
-,TRBJ1-6,-,TRBV2,CASSEALYSPLHF,TGTGCCAGCAGTGAAGCGTTGTATTCACCCCTCCACTTT
-,TRBJ1-2,-,TRBV27,CASSFTASLGVGYTF,TGTGCCAGCAGTTTCACCGCATCTCTGGGGGTTGGCTACACCTTC
-,TRBJ2-3,-,TRBV5-5,CASSFTGATDTQYF,TGTGCCAGCAGCTTTACGGGAGCGACAGATACGCAGTATTTT
-,TRBJ2-1,-,TRBV9,CASTWLMSSSSGQGHGSIF,-
-,TRBJ2-2,TRBD1,TRBV6-5,CASRTGQGTGELFF,TGTGCCAGCAGGACGGGACAGGGAACCGGGGAGCTGTTTTTT
-,TRBJ2-1,-,TRBV5-4,CASSLLGGPHYNEQFF,TGTGCCAGCAGCTTGTTGGGGGGGCCTCACTACAATGAGCAGTTCTTC
-,TRBJ1-6,-,TRBV19,CATSEARGSPLHF,TGTGCCACCTCCGAGGCGCGGGGATCACCCCTCCACTTT
-,TRBJ1-2,-,TRBV19,CASSQGTNYGYTF,TGTGCCAGTAGTCAGGGGACTAACTATGGCTACACCTTC
-,TRBJ1-2,-,TRBV28,CASSLPPLGAGGYTF,TGTGCCAGCAGTTTACCCCCGCTTGGGGCCGGCGGCTACACCTTC
-,TRBJ2-1,TRBD2,TRBV10-2,CASSEMVAGDNEQFF,TGCGCCAGCAGTGAGATGGTGGCGGGAGACAATGAGCAGTTCTTC
-,TRBJ2-3,-,TRBV18,CASSVRDQSDTQYF,TGTGCCAGCTCAGTCAGGGACCAATCGGATACGCAGTATTTT
-,TRBJ2-7,-,TRBV7-2,CASTNRGDSYEQYF,TGTGCCAGCACTAATAGGGGGGACTCCTACGAGCAGTACTTC
once,TRBJ2-7,-,TRBV27,CASSLAPSRVAYEQYF,TGTGCCAGCAGTTTAGCCCCGAGCAGGGTGGCTTACGAGCAGTACTTC
-,TRBJ2-7,-,TRBV5-1,CASSLGGYNSYEQYF,TGCGCCAGCAGCTTGGGGGGGTATAACTCCTACGAGCAGTACTTC
-,TRBJ2-2,TRBD1,TRBV7-2,CASSTGQLLTGELFF,TGTGCCAGCAGCACGGGACAGCTACTCACCGGGGAGCTGTTTTTT
-,TRBJ2-3,-,TRBV20-1,CSASVQYGPPDTQYF,TGCAGTGCTAGTGTTCAGTACGGACCTCCAGATACGCAGTATTTT
-,TRBJ1-6,-,TRBV11-2,CASSSRSTRDNSPLHF,TGTGCCAGCAGCTCTCGCTCGACGCGGGACAATTCACCCCTCCACTTT
-,TRBJ2-1,TRBD2,TRBV18,CASSPPGTSGRNEQFF,TGTGCCAGCTCACCCCCCGGGACTAGCGGGAGGAATGAGCAGTTCTTC
-,TRBJ1-5,TRBD1,TRBV27,CASSLGQYQPQHF,TGTGCCAGCAGTTTGGGACAGTATCAGCCCCAGCATTTT
-,TRBJ2-7,TRBD2,TRBV5-4,CASSLGLAGDYEQYF,TGTGCCAGCAGCTTGGGGCTAGCGGGGGACTACGAGCAGTACTTC